This paragraph covers one T cell receptor beta chain sequence. Its matching antigen is unknown. This entry comes from a study of T cells in localized non-small cell lung cancer. The study, taken as a whole, reports: Owing to sequencing of a solitary tumor region, heterogeneity cannot be discounted. Overall survival was longer when the density of T cells in the blood was higher. In adjacent lung appeared a median around 55 of the top 100 tumor clones. It was uninvolved adjacent lung that showed the highest T cell clonality, exceeding tumor.

V dropped 2 bases and J dropped 4 bases, with 10 bases sitting between them. The CDR3 has 14 amino acids. In germline, CDR1 is SGHTA, CDR2 FQGTGA. Assay used: immunoSEQ multiplex PCR; TCRdb lists only in-frame clones, some missing. The sample yields 45,000 to 55,000 clones, approximately 75% seen once. The receptor comes from a man aged 35-69 years with stage I squamous cell lung carcinoma. Here the sequenced sample was peripheral blood, taken before any cancer treatment. V gene TRBV7-3 combines with J gene TRBJ2-3; the D gene is possibly TRBD2 (5 bases). This CDR3 is CASSLRVAPDTQYF. In DNA, the CDR3 is TGTGCCAGCAGCTTACGCGTAGCGCCAGATACGCAGTATTTT.